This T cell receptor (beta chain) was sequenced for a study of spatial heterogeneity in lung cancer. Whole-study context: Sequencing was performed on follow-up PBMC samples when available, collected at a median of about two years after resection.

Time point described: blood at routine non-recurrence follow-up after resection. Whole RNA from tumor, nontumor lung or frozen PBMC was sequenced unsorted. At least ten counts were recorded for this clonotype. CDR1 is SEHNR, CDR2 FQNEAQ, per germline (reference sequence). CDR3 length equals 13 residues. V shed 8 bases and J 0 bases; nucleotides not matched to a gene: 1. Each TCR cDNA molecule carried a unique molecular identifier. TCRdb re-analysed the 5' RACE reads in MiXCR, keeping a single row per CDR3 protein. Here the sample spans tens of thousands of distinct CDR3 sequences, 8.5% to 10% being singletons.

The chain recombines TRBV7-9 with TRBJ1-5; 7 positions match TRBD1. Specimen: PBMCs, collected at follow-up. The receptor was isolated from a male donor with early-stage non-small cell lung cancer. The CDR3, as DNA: TGTGCCAGCGGGACAGCTAGCAATCAGCCCCAGCATTTT. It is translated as CASGTASNQPQHF.